This TCR beta chain was sequenced in a study of a mutant IDH1 vaccine in newly diagnosed glioma. Study in general: Sex distribution of treated patients was about 62% male and roughly 38% female; mean age was 40.4 years. Patients were pretreated with radiotherapy, temozolomide, or both, mostly both. Points from the study as a whole: Patients mounted vaccine-induced immune responses in 90% to 95% of cases.

Described time point: week 47, end of study. In every dose of vaccine, 300 ug of mutant IDH1 20-mer peptide was given alongside topical imiquimod. The astrocytomas were IDH1-mutant, ATRX-negative, and WHO grade 3 or 4. CDR3 length: 14 amino acids. Trimming removed 0 bases at V and 6 bases at J, with 9 bases between. Per germline, CDR1 MNHEY and CDR2 SVGAGI. Clones were read by immunoSEQ multiplex PCR, and TCRdb kept only the in-frame ones, dropping some. The table shows fewer than 15,000 clones, with around 77% occurring only once. This clone has just one count. Its specificity is unknown. The J gene is TRBJ1-5, the V gene TRBV6-5, with a possible D match to TRBD1 (5 bases). This sequence was found in a woman aged 40 to 55 with glioma. Sample: PBMCs, taken from a glioma patient whose treatment included an IDH1 peptide vaccine. The CDR3 DNA is TGTGCCAGCAGTTACTCGGGGGAGGTTCAGCCCCAGCATTTT. Its protein is CASSYSGEVQPQHF.